This entry concerns a single T cell receptor (beta chain). Its antigen is unidentified. The data derive from a study of regulatory dendritic cells for organ transplantation. CD4+ or CD8+ T cells were sorted as naive CD45RA+ or memory CD45RO+. Assay: immunoSEQ multiplex PCR; the TCRdb copy retains only in-frame clones and omits some. The data hold 5,500 to 6,500 clones, with roughly 67% observed a single time. The study, taken as a whole, reports: Naive CD4+ and CD8+ repertoires were highly diverse; memory CD8+ was most oligoclonal. Of resting T cell subsets, memory CD8+ had the most alloreactive clonotypes.

The sequenced sample was memory CD8+ T cells from blood. Stated subset: CD45RO+ memory T cells. The origin of this receptor is a human donor in good health.

In nucleotides, the CDR3 is TGTGCCAGCAGTGAAAACGACAGCGAGAGCTACGAGCAGTACTTC. The encoded protein is CASSENDSESYEQYF. The chain recombines TRBV6-1 with TRBJ2-7, with a possible D match to TRBD1 (5 bases). This CDR3 spans 15 amino acids. Germline CDR1 is MNHNS and CDR2 is SASEGT. The ends were cut back, 2 bases at V and 3 bases at J, with 14 bases in the middle.